This T cell receptor (beta chain) was recorded in a study of glioma-infiltrating T cells. Study results and limitations: CDR3 overlap between tissue and blood was very small. Non-neoplastic patients had below-expected tissue-blood divergence, while all gliomas exceeded expectation.

This clonotype appeared many times. Its antigen remains unknown. Using RNA template, CDR3s of TCR alpha and beta were amplified with iRepertoire arm-PCR. Tissue mRNA or PBMC total RNA, roughly 100-400 ng, went into one-step reverse transcription and amplification. MiXCR, run by TCRdb on the multiplex PCR reads, gives a single entry per CDR3 protein. Among around 21,000 distinct CDR3 sequences listed, about 26% were seen once. The sample was glioma tissue, nonneoplastic brain tissue, or PBMCs (not recorded which). The receptor's source is a human donor with low-grade glioma or glioblastoma, undergoing nonglioma brain surgery, or in good health (not recorded which).

CDR3 bases: TGTGCCAGCAGGACGGGACAGCTTAATGAAAAACTGTTTTTT. Residues: CASRTGQLNEKLFF. The J gene is TRBJ1-4, the V gene TRBV27; 7 bases are shared with TRBD1. With V trimmed by 6 bases and J by 4 bases, 5 bases remained unmatched. This CDR3 has 14 residues. Germline V gene lookup returns CDR1 MNHEY and CDR2 SMNVEV (reference sequence).